This T cell receptor (beta chain) emerged from a study of Graves' ophthalmopathy and Graves' hyperthyroidism. Study in general: Researchers obtained peripheral blood at initial diagnosis, before any treatment had begun.

This clonotype was detected ten times or more. The target antigen is unknown. The CDR3 loop spans 16 amino acids. Germline CDR1 is ENHRY and CDR2 is SYGVKD. The V and J ends lost 11 bases and 4 bases respectively, with 24 bases between them. With a duration under 3 months, ophthalmopathy in the donors showed moderate-to-severe activity, CAS ≥3 and NOSPECS ≥4. For repertoire sequencing, the TCR beta CDR3 regions were amplified from RNA transcripts. Amplification began with first-round RT-PCR using HTBI primers, then second-round multiplex PCR was performed. In TCRdb, the multiplex PCR reads were re-called with MiXCR into one record per CDR3 protein. This sample has about 400,000 distinct CDR3 sequences, with around 20% found just once. Findings and caveats of the study: As the model predicted ophthalmopathy progression, it achieved a sensitivity of approximately 65% and a specificity of around 73%. Most thyroid-expanded clonotypes exceeding 0.001 frequency were also found in blood.

Source material: peripheral blood. This sequence was found in a woman aged 18-35 years with Graves' ophthalmopathy. This chain joins TRBV10-3 and TRBJ1-5; TRBD1 is a possible D gene (6 bases). Here the CDR3 DNA reads TGTGCCGTCAACTGGAGTCGACAGGCTGTAAATCAGCCCCAGCATTTT. It specifies CAVNWSRQAVNQPQHF.